The rows below give T cell receptor beta chains drawn from one sample of a study of cytomegalovirus exposure and HLA in healthy donors. This table comes from immunoSEQ multiplex PCR, and its TCRdb copy is limited to in-frame clones, with some not included. The data hold roughly 100,000 clones, with under 85% observed a single time. The specimen was PBMCs. The receptor source for this set is a man younger than 30 in good health and CMV-seronegative. Both conserved end residues are part of each CDR3. The D gene is left open where the match is weak. Clone size is not always given. Where it is, it says once, few, many or a class for expanded clones.

v_gene	d_gene	j_gene	abundance	CDR3aa	CDR3nt
TRBV29-1	.	TRBJ2-7	.	CSAKIAVTSYEQYF	TGCAGCGCTAAGATAGCGGTTACCTCCTACGAGCAGTACTTC
TRBV7-2	.	TRBJ2-7	.	CASSPQIAYEQYF	TGTGCCAGCAGCCCTCAGATCGCCTACGAGCAGTACTTC
TRBV28	.	TRBJ2-1	.	CASSLEVGLKCEQFF	TGTGCCAGCAGTTTAGAGGTGGGACTCAAATGTGAGCAGTTCTTC
TRBV15	TRBD2	TRBJ2-2	.	CATSGGLAGVSGELFF	TGTGCCACCAGCGGAGGACTAGCGGGAGTAAGCGGGGAGCTGTTTTTT
TRBV28	TRBD1	TRBJ1-2	few	CASRLQDRAYHTF	TGTGCCAGCAGACTTCAAGACAGGGCCTATCACACCTTC
TRBV10-3	.	TRBJ1-5	few	CAISERTGNQPQHF	TGTGCCATCAGTGAGAGAACAGGTAATCAGCCCCAGCATTTT
TRBV11-2	TRBD1	TRBJ2-3	.	CASRIRTGTGIDTQYF	TGTGCCAGCAGAATCAGGACCGGGACAGGCATAGATACGCAGTATTTT
TRBV10-3	.	TRBJ2-2	once	CAISPGQNTGELFF	TGTGCCATCAGTCCGGGACAGAACACCGGGGAGCTGTTTTTT
TRBV7-9	.	TRBJ1-1	.	CASSQGEGNTEAFF	TGCGCCAGCAGCCAAGGGGAGGGTAACACTGAAGCTTTCTTT
TRBV7-8	TRBD1	TRBJ2-5	once	CASSFRTGETQYF	TGTGCCAGCAGCTTCCGGACAGGAGAGACCCAGTACTTC
TRBV4-2	.	TRBJ2-7	.	CASSHLGDSSYEQYF	TGTGCCAGCAGCCACTTGGGGGACTCCTCCTACGAGCAGTACTTC
TRBV11-3	.	TRBJ1-2	.	CASSLRGSYGYTF	TGTGCCAGCAGCTTAAGGGGAAGCTATGGCTACACCTTC
TRBV21-1	.	TRBJ1-2	.	CASRGPTGENYGYTF	TGTGCCAGCAGGGGTCCGACAGGGGAAAACTATGGCTACACCTTC
TRBV7-2	.	TRBJ1-4	.	CASSLGQAGNEKLFF	TGTGCCAGCAGCTTAGGGCAGGCAGGGAACGAAAAACTGTTTTTT
TRBV4-2	TRBD2	TRBJ2-1	.	CASSQSSATSGKGAGQFF	TGTGCCAGCAGCCAGTCGTCGGCGACTAGCGGGAAGGGGGCGGGGCAGTTCTTC
TRBV10-3	.	TRBJ2-2	.	CAISYQAGRTGELFF	TGTGCCATCAGCTACCAAGCGGGTCGTACCGGGGAGCTGTTTTTT
TRBV19	.	TRBJ2-7	.	CASSPREGPYEQYF	TGTGCCAGTAGTCCGCGGGAAGGCCCCTACGAGCAGTACTTC
TRBV4-1	TRBD2	TRBJ2-1	.	CASRSSGSSLNEQFF	TGCGCCAGCAGATCTAGCGGGAGCTCTTTGAATGAGCAGTTCTTC
TRBV18	TRBD2	TRBJ2-1	.	CASSQLGTSDYNEQFF	TGTGCCAGCTCCCAACTGGGGACTAGCGACTACAATGAGCAGTTCTTC
TRBV29-1	.	TRBJ2-3	.	CSVKEGPGADTQYF	TGCAGCGTGAAAGAGGGGCCGGGGGCAGATACGCAGTATTTT
TRBV10-2	.	TRBJ2-1	.	CASSGKQGSSYNEQFF	TGCGCCAGCAGTGGTAAACAGGGTAGCTCCTACAATGAGCAGTTCTTC
TRBV28	.	TRBJ1-2	.	CASSSPGGLNYGYTF	TGTGCCAGCAGCTCCCCCGGGGGACTTAACTATGGCTACACCTTC
TRBV7-2	TRBD2	TRBJ2-7	.	CASSLIAGPTYEQYF	TGTGCCAGCAGCTTAATAGCGGGACCAACCTACGAGCAGTACTTC
TRBV18	.	TRBJ2-2	.	CATPGGQANTGELFF	TGTGCCACTCCGGGGGGACAAGCGAACACCGGGGAGCTGTTTTTT
TRBV5-1	.	TRBJ1-5	.	CASSLGHSNQPQHF	TGCGCCAGCAGCTTGGGGCATAGCAATCAGCCCCAGCATTTT
TRBV4-3	.	TRBJ2-1	.	CASSQAQNDEQFF	TGCGCCAGCAGCCAAGCCCAGAATGATGAGCAGTTCTTC
TRBV28	.	TRBJ1-2	.	CASSLLPGDGCTF	TGTGCCAGCAGTTTATTGCCAGGGGATGGCTGCACCTTC
TRBV20-1	TRBD2	TRBJ2-3	.	CSAKAGASQYF	TGCAGTGCCAAAGCGGGAGCATCGCAGTATTTT
TRBV5-1	TRBD1	TRBJ1-6	.	CASSSTGGSRYSPLHF	TGCGCCAGCAGCTCGACAGGGGGCTCCAGGTATTCACCCCTCCACTTT
TRBV7-2	TRBD1	TRBJ2-7	few	CASSSLGQGFFYEQYF	TGTGCCAGCAGCTCATTGGGACAGGGCTTCTTCTACGAGCAGTACTTC
TRBV25-1	TRBD1	TRBJ1-5	.	CASSGPGTGSNQPQHF	TGTGCCAGCAGCGGTCCAGGGACAGGTAGCAATCAGCCCCAGCATTTT
TRBV7-2	.	TRBJ1-1	.	CASSLAQRTEAFF	TGTGCCAGCAGCTTAGCGCAGCGAACTGAAGCTTTCTTT
TRBV11-3	TRBD1	TRBJ1-2	.	CASSLRDRVLHPHLGYTF	TGTGCCAGCAGCCTCCGGGACAGGGTCCTTCATCCTCATTTGGGCTACACCTTC
TRBV11-3	TRBD2	TRBJ2-3	.	CASSLLAGGPADTQYF	TGTGCCAGCAGCTTATTAGCGGGAGGTCCCGCAGATACGCAGTATTTT
TRBV19	TRBD1	TRBJ1-5	.	CASSIGDGTGRRNQPQHF	TGTGCCAGTAGTATAGGGGATGGGACAGGGAGGCGCAATCAGCCCCAGCATTTT
TRBV5-1	.	TRBJ1-4	.	CASSLAGTNEKLFF	TGCGCCAGCAGCTTGGCAGGGACAAATGAAAAACTGTTTTTT
TRBV7-3	TRBD1	TRBJ2-1	once	CASSSPRTGNEQFF	TGTGCCAGCAGCTCCCCTCGGACAGGGAATGAGCAGTTCTTC
TRBV7-3	.	TRBJ2-1	.	CASSLGSTDNEQFF	TGTGCCAGCAGCTTGGGCAGTACCGACAATGAGCAGTTCTTC